Listed here are 16 T cell receptor beta chains from one sample, sequenced in a study of memory CD4+ T cells and cytomegalovirus serostatus. Assay: immunoSEQ multiplex PCR; the TCRdb copy retains only in-frame clones and omits some. The repertoire holds about 53,000 clones, with 81% as singletons. The sort gate was single viable CD3+CD4+CD8-CD45RO+ cells for memory CD4+ T cells. Specimen: memory CD4+ T cells from blood. These TCRs come from an adult in good health and CMV-seronegative.

The chain combines TRBV7-7 with TRBJ2-5, with 10 bases lining up with TRBD1. CDR1 and CDR2 (germline): SSHAT, FNYEAQ (reference sequence). V dropped 5 bases and J dropped 3; count of bases not matched to a gene: 3. This CDR3 is 14 amino acids long. The CDR3: CASSLTGGEETQYF. CDR3 nucleotides: TGTGCCAGCAGCCTGACAGGGGGCGAAGAGACCCAGTACTTC.

This chain joins TRBV10-3 and TRBJ1-1; D remains unclear. This CDR3 region has 15 residues. Per the germline V gene, CDR1 is ENHRY and CDR2 is SYGVKD. The V end was cut by 0 bases, the J end by 0 bases, with 8 bases between. CDR3 in DNA: TGTGCCATCAGTGAGTCTCAGGACCTGAACACTGAAGCTTTCTTT. Protein: CAISESQDLNTEAFF.

The rearrangement uses TRBV6-5 and TRBJ2-7; 11 bases match TRBD1. J was trimmed by 3 bases and V by 8 bases; bases with no gene match: 6. Germline values: CDR1 MNHEY, CDR2 SVGAGI. The CDR3 spans 14 residues. The CDR3 spells CASGEGTGGYEQYF. CDR3 sequence (DNA): TGTGCCAGCGGAGAAGGGACAGGGGGCTACGAGCAGTACTTC.

The rearrangement joins TRBV11-2 to TRBJ2-3; unclear D gene. Germline V CDR1 and CDR2: SGHAT, FQNNGV. This CDR3 contains 10 residues. Trimming cost V 9 bases and J 4 bases, with 5 bases left between them. CDR3 in DNA: TGTGCCAGGGCGCCAGATACGCAGTATTTT. This codes for CARAPDTQYF.

The V call is TRBV7-2, the J call TRBJ1-1; 9 bases line up with TRBD1. The CDR3 extends over 16 amino acids. Germline CDR1 reads SGHTA; CDR2 reads FQGNSA. Unmatched junction bases numbered 5, after V lost 0 bases and J lost 3 bases. The CDR3 spells CASSLAGTGFDTEAFF. DNA for the CDR3: TGTGCCAGCAGCTTAGCCGGGACAGGGTTTGACACTGAAGCTTTCTTT.

The table lists this clone with a count of one. The chain is built from TRBV19 and TRBJ2-3, with 7 bases aligning to TRBD1. Trimming took 6 bases from V and 0 from J; bases not matched to a gene: 6. The CDR3 length is 15 residues. Germline V lookup: CDR1 LNHDA, CDR2 SQIVND (reference sequence). The CDR3 region is CASRLQGYSTDTQYF. The CDR3 coding sequence is TGTGCCAGTAGACTACAGGGGTATAGCACAGATACGCAGTATTTT. The whole variable domain, remainder taken from reference TRBV19 and TRBJ2-3, is DGGITQSPKYLFRKEGQNVTLSCEQNLNHDAMYWYRQDPGQGLRLIYYSQIVNDFQKGDIAEGYSVSREKKESFPLTVTSAQKNPTAFYLCASRLQGYSTDTQYFGPGTRLTVL.

The chain employs TRBV5-4 and TRBJ1-1; no clear D gene. Deletions cut 2 bases from V and 1 base from J, with 9 bases between. Germline CDR1 reads SGHNT; CDR2 reads YYREEE (reference sequence). The length of the CDR3 is 14 residues. CDR3: CASSFGRTNTEAFF. The CDR3, as DNA: TGTGCCAGCAGCTTCGGACGGACGAACACTGAAGCTTTCTTT. The variable domain in full, completed from reference TRBV5-4 and TRBJ1-1, reads ETGVTQSPTHLIKTRGQQVTLRCSSQSGHNTVSWYQQALGQGPQFIFQYYREEENGRGNFPPRFSGLQFPNYSSELNVNALELDDSALYLCASSFGRTNTEAFFGQGTRLTVV.

The V and J genes are TRBV7-6 and TRBJ2-2; D remains ambiguous. Germline CDR1 and CDR2: SGHVS and FNYEAQ. CDR3 length: 18 residues. Trimming cost V 1 base and J 0 bases, with 15 bases left between them. The CDR3 spells CASSLGWRRQTNTGELFF. Here the CDR3 DNA reads TGTGCCAGCAGCTTAGGTTGGAGAAGGCAGACGAACACCGGGGAGCTGTTTTTT.

This chain links TRBV7-2 with TRBJ1-2; D is perhaps TRBD1 (6 bases). V lost 5 bases, J lost 4 bases, and 14 bases lay in between. The germline V gene has CDR1 SGHTA and CDR2 FQGNSA. There are 14 residues in the CDR3. The CDR3 region has the DNA TGTGCCAGCAGCACCTACGGGACAACCTATGGCTACACCTTC. It encodes CASSTYGTTYGYTF.

V usage is TRBV4-3 and J usage is TRBJ2-2; D call uncertain. Germline assignment: CDR1 LGHNA and CDR2 YSLEER. The CDR3 is 13 amino acids. V was clipped by 4 bases and J by 2 bases, with 5 bases between them. This chain's CDR3 is CASSLINTGELFF. The CDR3 DNA reads as TGCGCCAGCAGCCTAATTAACACCGGGGAGCTGTTTTTT.

The rearrangement joins TRBV5-8 to TRBJ2-1; possible D gene TRBD1, 6 bases. Trimming stripped 0 bases from V and 3 bases from J, with 7 bases between. The germline gives CDR1 SGHTS, CDR2 YDEGEE. This CDR3 spans 14 amino acids. CDR3 loop: CASSLGTDYNEQFF. The CDR3 nucleotides read TGTGCCAGCAGCTTGGGGACAGACTACAATGAGCAGTTCTTC. The full variable domain, its missing parts supplied by reference TRBV5-8 and TRBJ2-1, is EAGVTQSPTHLIKTRGQQATLRCSPISGHTSVYWYQQALGLGLQFLLWYDEGEERNRGNFPPRFSGRQFPNYSSELNVNALELEDSALYLCASSLGTDYNEQFFGPGTRLTVL.

The chain carries TRBV5-6 and TRBJ1-2; D ambiguous. The ends were cut back, 0 bases at V and 4 bases at J, with 13 bases in the middle. Per the germline V gene, CDR1 is SGHDT and CDR2 is YYEEEE. The CDR3 length is 15 residues. CDR3 amino acids: CASSLGGWGVYGYTF. The CDR3 DNA follows: TGTGCCAGCAGCTTGGGTGGATGGGGTGTCTATGGCTACACCTTC.

The chain uses TRBV23-1 and TRBJ2-7, with D unclear. TRBV23-1 belongs to the ORF category, with a function that is uncertain. The CDR3 totals 12 residues. Trimming removed 4 bases from V and 5 bases from J, with 9 bases in between. The CDR3 protein is CASSPVQDEQYF. Here the CDR3 DNA reads TGCGCCAGCAGTCCAGTTCAGGACGAGCAGTACTTC.

This clone was seen only once. The rearrangement links TRBV9 to TRBJ2-7, with 8 bases lining up with TRBD2. The germline V gene has CDR1 SGDLS and CDR2 YYNGEE. The ends lost 0 bases at V and 7 bases at J; junction bases unmatched: 9. This CDR3 has 15 amino acids. CDR3 DNA: TGTGCCAGCAGCGTAGGAAGTAGCGGGATTGAGGAGCAGTACTTC. It translates to CASSVGSSGIEEQYF.

The CDR3 region is CAWSWQRGTGELFF. As DNA, the CDR3 is TGTGCCTGGAGTTGGCAGCGGGGCACCGGGGAGCTGTTTTTT. J is TRBJ2-2 and V is TRBV30; 7 positions match TRBD2. Trimming cost V 2 bases and J 4 bases; bases outside gene matches: 4. This CDR3 is built from 14 residues. The germline CDR1 and CDR2 sequences are GTSNPN and SVGIG (reference sequence).

This clone was seen a few times. The V gene is TRBV18, the J gene TRBJ2-5; D perhaps matches TRBD2 (5 bases). The CDR3 has 15 amino acids. V lost 4 bases and J 5 bases, leaving 17 bases between the germline ends. The germline V gene encodes CDR1 KGHSH and CDR2 LQKENI. Written as DNA, the CDR3 is TGTGCCAGCTCACTGGGCCTAGCAGGCAGGGAGACCCAGTACTTC. This sequence encodes CASSLGLAGRETQYF.